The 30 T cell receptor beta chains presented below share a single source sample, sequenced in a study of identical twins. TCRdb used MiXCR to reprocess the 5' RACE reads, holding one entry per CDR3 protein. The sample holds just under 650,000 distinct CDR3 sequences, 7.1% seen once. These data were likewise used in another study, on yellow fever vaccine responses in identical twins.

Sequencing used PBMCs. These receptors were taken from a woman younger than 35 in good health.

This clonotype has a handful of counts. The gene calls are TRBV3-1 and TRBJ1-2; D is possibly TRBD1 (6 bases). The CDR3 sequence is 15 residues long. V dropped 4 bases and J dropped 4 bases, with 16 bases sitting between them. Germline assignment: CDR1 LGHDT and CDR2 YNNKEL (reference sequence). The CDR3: CASSPRQEGSYGYTF. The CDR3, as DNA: TGTGCCAGCAGCCCCCGACAGGAGGGGAGCTATGGCTACACCTTC.

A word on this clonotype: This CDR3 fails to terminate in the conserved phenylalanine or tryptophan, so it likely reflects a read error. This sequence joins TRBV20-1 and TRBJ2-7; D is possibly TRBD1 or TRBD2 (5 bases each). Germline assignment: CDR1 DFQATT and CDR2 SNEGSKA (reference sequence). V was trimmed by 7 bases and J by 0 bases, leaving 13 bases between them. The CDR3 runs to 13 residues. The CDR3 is CSGGATSSYEQYL. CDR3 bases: TGCAGTGGAGGGGCCACCTCCTCCTACGAGCAGTACCTC.

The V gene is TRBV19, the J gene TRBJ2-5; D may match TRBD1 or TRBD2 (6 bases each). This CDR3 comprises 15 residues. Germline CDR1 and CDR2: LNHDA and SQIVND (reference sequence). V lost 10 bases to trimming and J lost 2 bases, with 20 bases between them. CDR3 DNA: TGTGCCATCAAGGGGGGCATCCTACCACAAGAGACCCAGTACTTC. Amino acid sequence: CAIKGGILPQETQYF.

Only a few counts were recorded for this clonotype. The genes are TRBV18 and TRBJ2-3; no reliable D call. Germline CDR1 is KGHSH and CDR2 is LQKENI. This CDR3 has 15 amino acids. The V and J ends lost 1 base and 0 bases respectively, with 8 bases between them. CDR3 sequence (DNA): TGTGCCAGCTCACCACTCACCGGTAGCACAGATACGCAGTATTTT. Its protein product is CASSPLTGSTDTQYF.

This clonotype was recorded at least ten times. The CDR3 reads CASSQVADSYNEQFF. Written as DNA, the CDR3 is TGTGCCAGCAGCCAAGTGGCAGACTCCTACAATGAGCAGTTCTTC. This chain links TRBV3-1 with TRBJ2-1, with D unclear. CDR1 and CDR2 (germline): LGHDT, YNNKEL (reference sequence). CDR3 length: 15 residues. V dropped 1 base and J dropped 0 bases, with 7 bases sitting between them.

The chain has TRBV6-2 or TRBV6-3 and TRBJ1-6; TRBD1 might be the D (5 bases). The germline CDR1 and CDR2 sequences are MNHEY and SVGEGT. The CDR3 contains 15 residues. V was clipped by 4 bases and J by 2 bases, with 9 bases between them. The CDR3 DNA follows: TGTGCCAGCAGTTCAGGGATCGCCTATAATTCACCCCTCCACTTT. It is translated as CASSSGIAYNSPLHF.

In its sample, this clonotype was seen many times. The CDR3 reads CSVEFVQGNYGYTF. The CDR3, as DNA: TGCAGCGTTGAATTCGTTCAGGGTAACTATGGCTACACCTTC. The V call is TRBV29-1, the J call TRBJ1-2, with D perhaps matching TRBD1 (5 bases). Germline V lookup: CDR1 SQVTM, CDR2 ANQGSEA. V lost 2 bases, J lost 1 base, and 11 bases lay in between. There are 14 residues in the CDR3.

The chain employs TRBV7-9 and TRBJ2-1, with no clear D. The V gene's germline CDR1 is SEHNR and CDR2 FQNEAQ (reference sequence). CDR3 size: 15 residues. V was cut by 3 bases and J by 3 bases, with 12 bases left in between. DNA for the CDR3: TGTGCCAGCAGCTTGAGCGAGAGAGGCTACAATGAGCAGTTCTTC. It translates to CASSLSERGYNEQFF.

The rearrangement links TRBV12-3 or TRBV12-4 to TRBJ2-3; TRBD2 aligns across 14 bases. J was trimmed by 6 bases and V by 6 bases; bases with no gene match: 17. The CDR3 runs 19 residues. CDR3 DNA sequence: TGTGCCAGCAGCATTTTGTCCCGGGGACTAGCGGGAGACGGGGATACGCAGTATTTT. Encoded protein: CASSILSRGLAGDGDTQYF.

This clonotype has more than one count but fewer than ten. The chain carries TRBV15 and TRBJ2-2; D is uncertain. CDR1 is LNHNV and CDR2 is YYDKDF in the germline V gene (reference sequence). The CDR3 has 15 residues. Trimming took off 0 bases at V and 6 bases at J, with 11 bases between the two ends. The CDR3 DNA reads TGTGCCACCAGCAGAGATTTTACGGGTTCCGGGGAGCTGTTTTTT. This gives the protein CATSRDFTGSGELFF.

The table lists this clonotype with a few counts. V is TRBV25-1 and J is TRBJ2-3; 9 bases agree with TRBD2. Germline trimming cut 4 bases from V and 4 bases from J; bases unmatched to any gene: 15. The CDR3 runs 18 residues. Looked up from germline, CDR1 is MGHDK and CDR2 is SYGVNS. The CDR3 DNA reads TGTGCCAGCAGTGGACACAGCCTCCTAGCGGGAAGAGCAGATACGCAGTATTTT. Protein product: CASSGHSLLAGRADTQYF.

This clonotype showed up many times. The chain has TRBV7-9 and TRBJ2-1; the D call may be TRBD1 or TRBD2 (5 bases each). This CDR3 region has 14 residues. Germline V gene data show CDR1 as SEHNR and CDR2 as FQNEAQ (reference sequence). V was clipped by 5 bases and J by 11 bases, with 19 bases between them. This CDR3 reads CASSPTWGSEKQFF. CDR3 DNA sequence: TGTGCCAGCAGCCCAACGTGGGGGTCGGAGAAGCAGTTCTTC.

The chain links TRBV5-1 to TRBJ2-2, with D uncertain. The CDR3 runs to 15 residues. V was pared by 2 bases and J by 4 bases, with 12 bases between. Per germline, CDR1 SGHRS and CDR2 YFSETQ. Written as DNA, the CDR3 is TGCGCCAGCAGCTTTGGGGTAGATGTCACCGGGGAGCTGTTTTTT. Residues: CASSFGVDVTGELFF.

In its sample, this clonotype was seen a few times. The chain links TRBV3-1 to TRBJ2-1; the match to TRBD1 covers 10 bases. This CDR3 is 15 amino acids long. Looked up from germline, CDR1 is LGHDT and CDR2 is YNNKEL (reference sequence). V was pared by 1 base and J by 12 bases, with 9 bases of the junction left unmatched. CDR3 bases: TGTGCCAGCAGCCAAGGACAGGGGGCAGGCCTAGTGCAGTTCTTC. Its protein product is CASSQGQGAGLVQFF.

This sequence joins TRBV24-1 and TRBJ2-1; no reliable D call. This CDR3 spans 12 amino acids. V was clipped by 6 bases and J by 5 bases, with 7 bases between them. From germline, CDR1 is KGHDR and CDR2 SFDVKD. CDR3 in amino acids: CATSQTDNEQFF. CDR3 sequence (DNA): TGTGCCACCAGTCAAACTGACAATGAGCAGTTCTTC.

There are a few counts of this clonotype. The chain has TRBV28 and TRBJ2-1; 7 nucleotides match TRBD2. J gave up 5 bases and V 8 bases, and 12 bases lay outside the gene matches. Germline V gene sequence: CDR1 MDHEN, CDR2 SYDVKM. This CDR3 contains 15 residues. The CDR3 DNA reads TGTGCCAGCTTCGTTCGCGGGAGAGAGAACAATGAGCAGTTCTTC. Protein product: CASFVRGRENNEQFF.

The CDR3 region is CASSQGPGENIQYF. The CDR3 DNA is TGCGCCAGCAGCCAAGGGCCGGGGGAAAACATTCAGTACTTC. The chain carries TRBV4-1 and TRBJ2-4; weak D call: TRBD2 (6 bases). This CDR3 is built from 14 residues. The germline gives CDR1 MGHRA, CDR2 YSYEKL. V was shortened by 1 base and J by 5 bases, with 9 bases between the two germline ends.

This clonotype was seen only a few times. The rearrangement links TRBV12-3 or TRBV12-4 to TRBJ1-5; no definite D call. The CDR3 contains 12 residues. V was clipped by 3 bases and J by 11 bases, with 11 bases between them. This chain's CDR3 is CASSFSTRAQHF. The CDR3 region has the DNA TGTGCCAGCAGTTTTTCGACTAGGGCCCAGCATTTT.

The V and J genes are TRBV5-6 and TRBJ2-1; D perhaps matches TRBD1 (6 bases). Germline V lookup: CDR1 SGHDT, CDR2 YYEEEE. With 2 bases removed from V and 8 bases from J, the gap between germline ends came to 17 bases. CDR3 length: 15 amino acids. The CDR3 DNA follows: TGTGCCAGCAGCTTTAGGACAGAGGGGACCCATGAGCAGTTCTTC. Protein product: CASSFRTEGTHEQFF.

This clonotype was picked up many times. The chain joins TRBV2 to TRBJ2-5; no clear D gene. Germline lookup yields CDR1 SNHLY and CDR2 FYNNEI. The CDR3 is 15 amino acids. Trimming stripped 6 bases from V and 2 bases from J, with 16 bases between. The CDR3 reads CASRRLRARQETQYF. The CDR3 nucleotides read TGTGCCAGCAGGCGACTCCGGGCCCGACAAGAGACCCAGTACTTC. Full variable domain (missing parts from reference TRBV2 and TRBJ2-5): EPEVTQTPSHQVTQMGQEVILRCVPISNHLYFYWYRQILGQKVEFLVSFYNNEISEKSEIFDDQFSVERPDGSNFTLKIRSTKLEDSAMYFCASRRLRARQETQYFGPGTRLLVL.

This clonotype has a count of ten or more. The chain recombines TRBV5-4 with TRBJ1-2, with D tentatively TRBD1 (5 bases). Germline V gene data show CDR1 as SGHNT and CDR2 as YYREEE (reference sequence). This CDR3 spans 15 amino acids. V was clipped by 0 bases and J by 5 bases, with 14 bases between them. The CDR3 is CASSLGVGEQYGYTF. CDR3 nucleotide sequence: TGTGCCAGCAGCTTGGGGGTAGGGGAGCAGTATGGCTACACCTTC.

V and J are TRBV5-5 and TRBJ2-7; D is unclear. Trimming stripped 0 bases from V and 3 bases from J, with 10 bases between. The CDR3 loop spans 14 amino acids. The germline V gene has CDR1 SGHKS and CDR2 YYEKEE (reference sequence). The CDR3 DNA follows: TGTGCCAGCAGCTTGGCCGTGGCAGTCTACGAGCAGTACTTC. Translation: CASSLAVAVYEQYF.

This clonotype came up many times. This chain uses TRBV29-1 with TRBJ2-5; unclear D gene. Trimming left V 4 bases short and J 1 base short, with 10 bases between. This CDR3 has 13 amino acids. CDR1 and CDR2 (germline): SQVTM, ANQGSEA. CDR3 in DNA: TGCAGCGTTGCTGGGCCGGTCCAAGAGACCCAGTACTTC. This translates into CSVAGPVQETQYF.

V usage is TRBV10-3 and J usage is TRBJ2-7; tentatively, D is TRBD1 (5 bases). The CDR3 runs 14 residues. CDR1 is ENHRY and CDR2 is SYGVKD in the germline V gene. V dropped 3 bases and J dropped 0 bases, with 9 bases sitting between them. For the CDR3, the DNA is TGTGCCATCAGTGACCAGGGAATCTCCTACGAGCAGTACTTC. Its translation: CAISDQGISYEQYF.

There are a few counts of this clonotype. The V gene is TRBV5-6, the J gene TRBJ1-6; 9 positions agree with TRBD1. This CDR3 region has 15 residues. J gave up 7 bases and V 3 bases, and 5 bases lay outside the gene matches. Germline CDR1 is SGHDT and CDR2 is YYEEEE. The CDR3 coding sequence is TGTGCCAGCAGCTGGGGACAGGGACCAAATTCACCCCTCCACTTT. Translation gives CASSWGQGPNSPLHF.

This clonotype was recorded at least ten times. Written as DNA, the CDR3 is TGCGCCAGCAGCTTGGAAGGAGGGGGCCAAGAGACCCAGTACTTC. Encoded protein: CASSLEGGGQETQYF. J is TRBJ2-5 and V is TRBV5-1; D may match TRBD1 or TRBD2 (6 bases each). V lost 0 bases and J lost 1, with 10 bases in between. Germline-derived CDR1 and CDR2 are SGHRS and YFSETQ. The CDR3 is 15 residues long.

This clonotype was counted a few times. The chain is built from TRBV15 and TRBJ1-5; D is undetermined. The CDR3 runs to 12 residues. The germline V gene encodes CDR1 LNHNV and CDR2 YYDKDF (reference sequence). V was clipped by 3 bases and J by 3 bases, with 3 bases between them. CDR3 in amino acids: CATSRFNQPQHF. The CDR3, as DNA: TGTGCCACCAGCAGGTTCAATCAGCCCCAGCATTTT. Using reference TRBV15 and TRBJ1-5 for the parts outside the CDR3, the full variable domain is DAMVIQNPRYQVTQFGKPVTLSCSQTLNHNVMYWYQQKSSQAPKLLFHYYDKDFNNEADTPDNFQSRRPNTSFCFLDIRSPGLGDTAMYLCATSRFNQPQHFGDGTRLSIL.

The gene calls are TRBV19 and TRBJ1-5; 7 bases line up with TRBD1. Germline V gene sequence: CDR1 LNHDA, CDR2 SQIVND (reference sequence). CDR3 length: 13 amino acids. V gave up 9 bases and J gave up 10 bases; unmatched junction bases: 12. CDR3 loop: CASLTGAGRPQHF. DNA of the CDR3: TGTGCCAGCCTTACAGGGGCGGGTCGTCCCCAGCATTTT.

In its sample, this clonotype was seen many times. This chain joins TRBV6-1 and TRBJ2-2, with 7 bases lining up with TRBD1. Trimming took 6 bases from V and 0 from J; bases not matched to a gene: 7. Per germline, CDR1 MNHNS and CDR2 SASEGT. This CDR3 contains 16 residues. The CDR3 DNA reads TGTGCCAGCAGAGTCGACAGGGAAGCGAACACCGGGGAGCTGTTTTTT. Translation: CASRVDREANTGELFF.

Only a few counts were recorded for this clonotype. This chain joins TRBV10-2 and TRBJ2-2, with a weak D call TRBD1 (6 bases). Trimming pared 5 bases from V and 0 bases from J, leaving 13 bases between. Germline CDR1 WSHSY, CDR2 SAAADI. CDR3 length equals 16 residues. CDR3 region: CASSRDTESNTGELFF. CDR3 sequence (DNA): TGCGCCAGCAGTCGGGACACAGAGTCGAACACCGGGGAGCTGTTTTTT.